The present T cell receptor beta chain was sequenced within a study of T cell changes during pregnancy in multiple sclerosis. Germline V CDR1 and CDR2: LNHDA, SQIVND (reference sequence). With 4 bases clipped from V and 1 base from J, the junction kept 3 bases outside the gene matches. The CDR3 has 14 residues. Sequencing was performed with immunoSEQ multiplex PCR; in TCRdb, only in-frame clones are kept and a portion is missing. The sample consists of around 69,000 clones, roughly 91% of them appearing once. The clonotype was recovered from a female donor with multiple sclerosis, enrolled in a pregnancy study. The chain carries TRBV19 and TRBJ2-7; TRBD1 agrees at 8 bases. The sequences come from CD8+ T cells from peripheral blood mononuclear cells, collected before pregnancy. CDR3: CASSTDRGSYEQYF. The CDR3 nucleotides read TGTGCCAGTAGTACCGACAGGGGTTCCTACGAGCAGTACTTC.